This T cell receptor (beta chain) came from a study of blood T cell repertoires in COVID-19. Overall study context: The study drew acute and convalescent COVID-19 samples from the United States, Italy and Spain. The analysed material was cDNA or gDNA that came from T cells, B-cell-depleted T cells, or PBMCs.

Original processing notes: Amplification from reference gene primers served as the basis for estimated nucleated cell counts. Clones were sequenced by immunoSEQ multiplex PCR, and TCRdb holds only the in-frame ones, with some missing. V and J calls plus clone size are reproduced from that table; the DNA served to infer D and trimming. Among over 300,000 clones listed, roughly 85% were seen once. The CDR3 has 14 amino acids. Unmatched junction bases numbered 4, after V lost 0 bases and J lost 7 bases. Germline V CDR1 and CDR2: MNHNS, SASEGT. This clonotype was obtained from a human donor in a cohort sampled during active COVID-19. J is TRBJ1-2 and V is TRBV6-1; TRBD1 aligns across 8 bases. The specimen was peripheral blood. CDR3 DNA sequence: TGTGCCAGCAGTGAAGCGGTCAGGGGGCTTGGCTACACCTTC. Its protein is CASSEAVRGLGYTF.